This is a list of T cell receptor beta chains from one sample in a study of vaccination and CD4 T cells after COVID-19. TCRdb processed the PCR reads anew with MiXCR; each CDR3 protein has one entry. The table shows about 25,000 distinct CDR3 sequences, with roughly 53% occurring only once. These receptors lack a known antigen. The sample consisted of CD4+ T cells from blood, cultured in vitro. All receptors derive from a human donor who had recovered from COVID-19. CDR3s include the opening cysteine and the closing phenylalanine or tryptophan. The D gene is left open where the match is weak.

J gene	V gene	D gene	CDR3 protein
TRBJ2-3	TRBV20-1	-	CSARDPQGRGDTQYF
TRBJ2-7	TRBV11-3	-	CASSLGPPFEQYF
TRBJ2-5	TRBV7-2	-	CASSLGSGAYGTQYF
TRBJ2-7	TRBV15	-	CATSIDASYEQYF
TRBJ2-3	TRBV7-9	-	CASSLVIQGPDTQYF
TRBJ1-1	TRBV23-1	-	CASTPPRGKNTEAFF
TRBJ2-7	TRBV7-8	TRBD2	CASSPELAATYEQYF
TRBJ1-1	TRBV7-8	TRBD1	CASSPGTGKGHTEAFF
TRBJ1-1	TRBV7-2	-	CASSLAPATEAFF
TRBJ2-7	TRBV6-1	TRBD1	CASSPGTAQYF
TRBJ2-3	TRBV19	-	CASSMGGPTDTQYF
TRBJ1-2	TRBV20-1	-	CSAREGAKNYGYTF
TRBJ2-5	TRBV20-1	-	CSARDPSGTQETQYF
TRBJ1-1	TRBV20-1	-	CSAPGTLNTEAFF
TRBJ2-1	TRBV20-1	TRBD1	CSTNRGDRVNNEQFF
TRBJ1-2	TRBV6-2/TRBV6-3	-	CASRRVSNYGYTF
TRBJ2-3	TRBV20-1	TRBD2	CSAARRGSRFGTDTQYF
TRBJ1-5	TRBV30	TRBD1	CAWSVRRGLPDQPQHF
TRBJ1-2	TRBV12-3/TRBV12-4	-	CASSPSSSPRNGYTF
TRBJ2-7	TRBV5-1	-	CASTNQTSMYLCASRPSGTYEQYF
TRBJ2-1	TRBV7-6	-	CASSSTGSSYNEQFF
TRBJ1-5	TRBV6-1	-	CASTPRDFESNQPQHF
TRBJ2-5	TRBV27	-	CASSTGFGETQYF
TRBJ2-1	TRBV21-1	-	CASSKGNNTYNEQFF
TRBJ2-2	TRBV19	-	CASRQGTPGELFF
TRBJ2-3	TRBV6-1	TRBD1	CASSHGTASTDTQYF
TRBJ1-5	TRBV20-1	TRBD1	CSAGGQWGGPQHF
TRBJ1-2	TRBV7-2	-	CASSPRGLDGYTF
TRBJ2-7	TRBV20-1	-	CSAQAGTYEQYF
TRBJ2-3	TRBV27	-	CASSLYPDRTDTQYF
TRBJ1-1	TRBV7-8	-	CASSLAGKKWTEAFF
TRBJ2-5	TRBV5-4	-	CASSRRGGLTETQYF
TRBJ2-3	TRBV7-2	TRBD2	CASSLALARGTDTQYF
TRBJ2-5	TRBV7-8	TRBD1	CASSHDRVVETQYF
TRBJ2-7	TRBV5-1	TRBD1	CASTLRPTGTGSYEQYF
TRBJ2-2	TRBV30	-	CAWSVRRAAGELFF
TRBJ1-1	TRBV7-2	-	CASSPRTGMNTEAFF
TRBJ1-5	TRBV20-1	-	CSAIGLQGNQPQHF
TRBJ1-5	TRBV20-1	-	CSTRFGGTNQPQHF
TRBJ2-1	TRBV9	TRBD2	CASSVEQAGLYNEQFF
TRBJ2-2	TRBV14	-	CASSQGSQTGELFF
TRBJ2-1	TRBV20-1	TRBD2	CSAPIPGLARGEQFF
TRBJ1-2	TRBV12-5	TRBD1	CASGLSGQGAGGYTF
TRBJ2-5	TRBV20-1	TRBD2	CSVMIPSGIERETQYF
TRBJ2-5	TRBV7-3	TRBD2	CASSLILAGVETQYF
TRBJ2-5	TRBV20-1	-	CSAAGEGGETQYF
TRBJ1-6	TRBV5-8	-	CASSFRGRSPYNSPLHF
TRBJ2-1	TRBV19	-	CASSIAGLSYNEQFF
TRBJ2-5	TRBV10-3	TRBD1	CAISAGQGTLETQYF
TRBJ2-7	TRBV6-1	-	CASSQRQDPSEQYF
TRBJ1-3	TRBV27	-	CASSTTTGPLYF
TRBJ1-4	TRBV6-1	-	CASSGAEIILGKLFF
TRBJ1-1	TRBV28	TRBD1	CASSLSTGQGGNEAFF
TRBJ1-1	TRBV20-1	-	CSARPGSAQNTEAFF